One sample yielded the 5 T cell receptor beta chains listed below, sequenced in a study of radiotherapy plus CTLA-4 blockade in lung cancer (dated by TCRdb to 2016 to 2019). The library was made by the immunoSEQ multiplex PCR assay. TCRdb retrieved this table from immuneACCESS and kept in-frame rearrangements only. Not all clones are present; in checked studies, unresolved V genes account for under half, and no reason is known for the remainder. In this sample the table shows about 60,000 clones, just over 75% of which occur a single time. The top ten clones comprise around 4.2% of the sample. The sample here was peripheral blood, taken from a patient treated with radiotherapy plus ipilimumab. These receptors all come from a human donor with non-small cell lung cancer who had a partial response to radiotherapy plus ipilimumab.

This clone was observed once. The CDR3 nucleotides are TGTGCCAGCACGGAGTCGGGTGAGACCCAGTACTTC. The encoded protein is CASTESGETQYF. This chain joins TRBV2 and TRBJ2-5; D gene ambiguous. Germline V gene lookup returns CDR1 SNHLY and CDR2 FYNNEI. The V end lost 7 bases, the J end lost 5 bases, and 11 bases lay between the germline ends. The CDR3 is 12 amino acids.

This clone has just one count. This rearrangement joins TRBV7-3 to TRBJ2-3; TRBD1 aligns across 7 bases. Germline-derived CDR1 and CDR2 are SGHTA and FQGTGA. CDR3 length: 16 residues. Trimming at V came to 4 bases and at J to 1 base, leaving 8 bases not matched to a gene. The CDR3 sequence is CASSSSQGKGTDTQYF. As DNA, the CDR3 is TGTGCCAGCAGCTCATCACAGGGGAAGGGCACAGATACGCAGTATTTT.

This clone was counted once. The chain joins TRBV4-1 to TRBJ1-2, with TRBD1 matching over 7 bases. V trimming: 0 bases; J trimming: 3 bases; junction bases outside the gene matches: 13. CDR1 is MGHRA, CDR2 YSYEKL, per germline. CDR3 length: 18 amino acids. In DNA form, the CDR3 reads TGCGCCAGCAGCCAAGATCGGTTCGCGACAGGGCGCTACTATGGCTACACCTTC. Translation gives CASSQDRFATGRYYGYTF.

This sequence joins TRBV7-3 and TRBJ2-1; 11 positions agree with TRBD1. CDR1 is SGHTA, CDR2 FQGTGA, per germline. CDR3 length: 13 amino acids. The ends lost 5 bases at V and 12 bases at J; junction bases unmatched: 6. CDR3 residues: CASSRGQGGRQFF. In nucleotides, the CDR3 is TGTGCCAGCAGCAGGGGACAGGGGGGAAGGCAGTTCTTC.

The V gene is TRBV29-1, the J gene TRBJ1-1, with 9 bases matching TRBD1. This CDR3 comprises 16 residues. J lost 2 bases, V lost 6 bases, and 13 bases had no gene match. Germline CDR1 reads SQVTM; CDR2 reads ANQGSEA. CDR3 sequence: CSVAETGGRGNTEAFF. DNA of the CDR3: TGCAGCGTCGCCGAAACAGGGGGCAGGGGAAACACTGAAGCTTTCTTT.